One sample yielded the 8 T cell receptor beta chains listed below, sequenced in a study of shared clonotypes between healthy human individuals. TCRdb's table, derived via immunoSEQ multiplex PCR, lists solely in-frame clones and lacks some. The sample consists of under 1,900,000 clones, 98% of them appearing once. The sample comprised naive CD4+ T cells sorted from blood. Regarding subset: CD45RA+ positively selected. The receptors come from a man younger than 45 in good health.

This clone was seen once. The rearrangement joins TRBV18 to TRBJ2-1; D might be TRBD1 or TRBD2, each matching 5 bases. Germline CDR1 is KGHSH and CDR2 is LQKENI. V was shortened by 6 bases and J by 8 bases, with 17 bases between the two germline ends. This CDR3 region has 14 residues. The CDR3 DNA reads TGTGCCAGCTCGGTGACACTAGTGGGGGATGAGCAGTTCTTC. Protein product: CASSVTLVGDEQFF.

The chain employs TRBV20-1 and TRBJ2-1, with D uncertain. V was clipped by 8 bases and J by 7 bases, with 9 bases between them. CDR1 and CDR2 (germline): DFQATT, SNEGSKA (reference sequence). The CDR3 is 10 residues long. The CDR3 sequence is CSPLSNEQFF. CDR3 nucleotide sequence: TGCAGTCCTCTCTCGAATGAGCAGTTCTTC.

This clone was picked up one time. V usage is TRBV27 and J usage is TRBJ1-5; no definite D call. Deletions cut 6 bases from V and 5 bases from J, with 11 bases between. Germline V gives CDR1 MNHEY, CDR2 SMNVEV (reference sequence). This CDR3 has 13 residues. This chain's CDR3 is CASRRQADQPQHF. In DNA, the CDR3 is TGTGCCAGCAGACGGCAGGCCGATCAGCCCCAGCATTTT.

V usage is TRBV10-1 and J usage is TRBJ2-1; D gene unclear. The CDR3 covers 15 residues. The ends were cut back, 0 bases at V and 4 bases at J, with 10 bases in the middle. CDR1 and CDR2 from the germline V gene are WNHNN and SYGVQD (reference sequence). CDR3 sequence (DNA): TGCGCCAGCAGTGAGTCCCGAAGTACTTACAATGAGCAGTTCTTC. Its protein product is CASSESRSTYNEQFF.

Note on this clone: The sample holds other DNA sequences that translate to the same CDR3. This rearrangement joins TRBV18 to TRBJ2-7; D perhaps matches TRBD1 (5 bases). This CDR3 has 15 residues. V was pared by 0 bases and J by 4 bases, with 13 bases between. Germline V CDR1 and CDR2: KGHSH, LQKENI. Here the CDR3 DNA reads TGTGCCAGCTCACCACCGAGCCAGGGTGGGTACGAGCAGTACTTC. Its protein product is CASSPPSQGGYEQYF. Combining the CDR3 with reference TRBV18 and TRBJ2-7 gives the whole variable domain NAGVMQNPRHLVRRRGQEARLRCSPMKGHSHVYWYRQLPEEGLKFMVYLQKENIIDESGMPKERFSAEFPKEGPSILRIQQVVRGDSAAYFCASSPPSQGGYEQYFGPGTRLTVT.

This chain joins TRBV5-1 and TRBJ2-5; 9 nucleotides agree with TRBD2. The CDR3 is 17 residues long. Germline V gives CDR1 SGHRS, CDR2 YFSETQ. The J segment lost 3 bases and the V segment lost 4 bases, leaving 13 bases of the junction unmatched. CDR3 in DNA: TGCGCCAGCAGCCGCCTGGGGGTGTTAGCGGGAGAAGAGACCCAGTACTTC. It encodes CASSRLGVLAGEETQYF.

This rearrangement joins TRBV7-2 to TRBJ1-4; D not certain. V was clipped by 2 bases and J by 0 bases, with 10 bases between them. Germline CDR1 SGHTA, CDR2 FQGNSA. The CDR3 is 16 amino acids. The CDR3 region is CASSLIYRSTNEKLFF. DNA for the CDR3: TGTGCCAGCAGCTTAATTTACCGATCAACTAATGAAAAACTGTTTTTT.

The chain joins TRBV10-3 to TRBJ2-7; D is perhaps TRBD1 (6 bases). Germline CDR1 and CDR2: ENHRY and SYGVKD. The CDR3 extends over 13 amino acids. V lost 5 bases and J lost 4, with 12 bases in between. The CDR3 is CAISPGQLYEQYF. CDR3 DNA sequence: TGTGCCATCAGTCCCGGACAGCTTTACGAGCAGTACTTC.